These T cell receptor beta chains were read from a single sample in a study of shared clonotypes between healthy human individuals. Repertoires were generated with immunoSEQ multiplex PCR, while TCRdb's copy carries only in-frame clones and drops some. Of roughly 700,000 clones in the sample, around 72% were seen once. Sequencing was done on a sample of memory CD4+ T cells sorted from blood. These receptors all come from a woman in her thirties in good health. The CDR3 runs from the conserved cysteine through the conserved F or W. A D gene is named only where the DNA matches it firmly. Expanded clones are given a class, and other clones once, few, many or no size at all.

CASRFGLTYEQYF TGTGCCAGCCGTTTCGGACTCACCTACGAGCAGTACTTC TRBJ2-7 TRBV27 . .
CATSRAGTGDLGNQPQHF TGTGCCACCAGCAGGGCCGGGACAGGGGACCTCGGCAATCAGCCCCAGCATTTT TRBJ1-5 TRBV15 TRBD1 .
CASSRSGTGQDEQYF TGTGCCAGCAGTCGATCCGGGACAGGGCAAGACGAGCAGTACTTC TRBJ2-7 TRBV28 TRBD1 .
CASNTHRNTGELFF TGTGCCAGCAACACTCACAGGAACACCGGGGAGCTGTTTTTT TRBJ2-2 TRBV27 . .
CASRTQSGRAANNEQFF TGTGCCAGCAGGACCCAGAGCGGGAGGGCGGCTAACAATGAGCAGTTCTTC TRBJ2-1 TRBV4-2 TRBD2 .
CASSYSGEPDTQYF TGTGCCAGCAGTTACTCCGGGGAACCAGATACGCAGTATTTT TRBJ2-3 TRBV6-6 . .
CASSPASGAGSNQPQHF TGTGCCAGCTCACCTGCTTCGGGGGCAGGTAGCAATCAGCCCCAGCATTTT TRBJ1-5 TRBV18 . .
CASSPGRNTEAFF TGTGCCAGCTCACCGGGGAGGAACACTGAAGCTTTCTTT TRBJ1-1 TRBV18 . .
CASSELRSDTQYF TGTGCCAGCAGTGAGCTCCGCTCAGATACGCAGTATTTT TRBJ2-3 TRBV6-1 . .
CASRPGIAYNEQFF TGTGCCAGCAGGCCCGGGATCGCCTACAATGAGCAGTTCTTC TRBJ2-1 TRBV6-1 . .
CASSRGTGREAFF TGTGCCAGCAGCCGAGGGACAGGACGCGAAGCTTTCTTT TRBJ1-1 TRBV27 TRBD1 once
CASSLTGGLAGDTQYF TGTGCCAGCAGCTTGACTGGCGGCCTGGCGGGAGATACGCAGTATTTT TRBJ2-3 TRBV5-4 . .
CASTRDRGVGEQYF TGTGCCAGCACCAGGGACAGGGGTGTAGGCGAGCAGTACTTC TRBJ2-7 TRBV2 TRBD1 .
CASSPTREAYEQYF TGTGCCAGCAGCCCAACTAGAGAGGCCTACGAGCAGTACTTC TRBJ2-7 TRBV5-8 . few
CASSGGGGSFHEQYF TGCGCCAGCAGTGGGGGTGGCGGTAGCTTCCACGAGCAGTACTTC TRBJ2-7 TRBV5-1 . few
CASRLSGRGTGELFF TGTGCCAGTAGGCTTAGCGGGAGAGGCACCGGGGAGCTGTTTTTT TRBJ2-2 TRBV4-2 TRBD2 .
CASSVKYRGGVDTQYF TGTGCCAGCAGCGTAAAGTACAGGGGGGGAGTAGATACGCAGTATTTT TRBJ2-3 TRBV9 . .
CASSTGVTTNEKLFF TGTGCCAGCTCAACGGGGGTGACAACTAATGAAAAACTGTTTTTT TRBJ1-4 TRBV18 . .
CAARSNSNQPQHF TGTGCCGCTCGGAGTAATAGCAATCAGCCCCAGCATTTT TRBJ1-5 TRBV6-6 . few
CASTLVGYEQFF TGTGCCAGCACCCTTGTGGGCTATGAGCAGTTCTTC TRBJ2-1 TRBV2 . .
CASSLASVQETQYF TGTGCCAGCAGCTTAGCGTCAGTCCAAGAGACCCAGTACTTC TRBJ2-5 TRBV7-2 . .
CAISVVRVEDTQYF TGTGCCATCAGTGTAGTCCGGGTAGAGGATACGCAGTATTTT TRBJ2-3 TRBV10-3 . .
CASSLTSGSRAYEQYF TGTGCCAGCAGTCTTACTAGCGGGAGTCGAGCCTACGAGCAGTACTTC TRBJ2-7 TRBV5-4 TRBD2 .
CASSFTGTGYEQYF TGCGCCAGCAGCTTTACCGGGACAGGCTACGAGCAGTACTTC TRBJ2-7 TRBV4-1 TRBD1 .
CASSEPQYKVDEQYF TGCGCCAGCAGTGAACCCCAATACAAGGTTGATGAGCAGTACTTC TRBJ2-7 TRBV10-2 . many
CASSTQNTGELFF TGTGCCAGCAGTACACAGAACACCGGGGAGCTGTTTTTT TRBJ2-2 TRBV2 . .
CASSRGRERHQPQHF TGCGCCAGCAGCAGAGGGAGGGAAAGGCATCAGCCCCAGCATTTT TRBJ1-5 TRBV4-1 . .
CASSTRHTDTQYF TGTGCCAGTAGTACTAGGCACACAGATACGCAGTATTTT TRBJ2-3 TRBV19 . .
CASSVAAETGAVSGYTF TGTGCCAGCAGTGTCGCGGCCGAAACAGGGGCCGTCAGTGGCTACACCTTC TRBJ1-2 TRBV6-4 TRBD1 few
CASSEIRGGELFF TGTGCCAGCAGTGAAATTAGGGGAGGAGAGCTGTTTTTT TRBJ2-2 TRBV6-1 . .
CASSIRQGGGEQYF TGTGCCAGCAGCATCAGACAGGGAGGGGGCGAGCAGTACTTC TRBJ2-7 TRBV11-2 . .